The 14 T cell receptor beta chains given below trace back to one sample, sequenced in a study of T cells in Graves' hyperthyroidism and ophthalmopathy. It was RNA transcripts that yielded the amplified TCR beta CDR3 regions. Primed by the HTBI set, a first-round RT-PCR was run on the TCR CDR3. Using its own MiXCR run on the multiplex PCR reads, TCRdb lists one record per CDR3 protein. This sample carries 730,000 or so distinct CDR3 sequences, 15% to 20% of them seen once, and the ten largest clones take about a sixth. Sequenced: blood. The receptors come from a woman aged 45-65 years with Graves' hyperthyroidism that later progressed to Graves' ophthalmopathy.

This clonotype was seen a handful of times. The genes are TRBV7-2 and TRBJ2-2; perhaps D is TRBD1 or TRBD2 (6 bases each). The CDR3 runs 16 residues. Germline assignment: CDR1 SGHTA and CDR2 FQGNSA. V was pared by 2 bases and J by 8 bases, with 18 bases between. In DNA, the CDR3 is TGTGCCAGCAGCTTACCCTCGTGGGGGGCATCAGGGGAGCTGTTTTTT. Its translation: CASSLPSWGASGELFF.

This clonotype was observed at least ten times. The chain recombines TRBV3-1 with TRBJ1-4; perhaps TRBD1 as D (6 bases). This CDR3 region has 16 residues. V lost 4 bases, J lost 8 bases, and 20 bases lay in between. Germline V gene lookup returns CDR1 LGHDT and CDR2 YNNKEL (reference sequence). The CDR3 DNA follows: TGTGCCAGCAGCCTCGTCGGAGGGGGAATAAGGGAAAAACTGTTTTTT. It codes for CASSLVGGGIREKLFF.

V usage is TRBV7-2 and J usage is TRBJ2-7, with 10 bases that match TRBD1. This CDR3 region has 16 residues. Trimming cost V 1 base and J 6 bases; bases outside gene matches: 9. From germline, CDR1 is SGHTA and CDR2 FQGNSA. CDR3 residues: CASSLERDRGYLEQYF. DNA for the CDR3: TGTGCCAGCAGCTTAGAGCGGGACAGGGGTTATCTCGAGCAGTACTTC.

V gene TRBV10-3 combines with J gene TRBJ2-2; 7 bases line up with TRBD1. The CDR3 is made up of 14 amino acids. V lost 9 bases to trimming and J lost 0 bases; unmatched junction nucleotides: 4. Germline CDR1 and CDR2: ENHRY and SYGVKD. Here the CDR3 reads CAIADRANTGELFF. The CDR3 bases are TGTGCCATAGCCGACAGGGCGAACACCGGGGAGCTGTTTTTT.

This clonotype has just a few counts. This chain links TRBV27 with TRBJ2-7; D is uncertain. The CDR3 runs to 13 residues. Between the trimmed V and J ends, which lost 5 bases and 4 bases, there was a span of 12 bases. Germline lookup yields CDR1 MNHEY and CDR2 SMNVEV (reference sequence). DNA for the CDR3: TGTGCCAGCAGTGGCAATGGGGATTACGAGCAGTACTTC. Translation gives CASSGNGDYEQYF.

This clonotype has a count of ten or more. This chain links TRBV5-8 with TRBJ2-5, with 7 bases aligning to TRBD1. Losses at the gene ends were 0 bases for V and 6 bases for J; bases not matched to a gene: 2. CDR1 SGHTS and CDR2 YDEGEE come from the germline V gene. The CDR3 runs 13 residues. The CDR3 DNA follows: TGTGCCAGCAGCTTGGGAGGGGGCAAGACCCAGTACTTC. Amino acid sequence: CASSLGGGKTQYF.

Here the CDR3 DNA reads TGTGCCAGCAGGAAAGAAGTGGTGTCGGGGGGGGGCACAGATACGCAGTATTTT. It translates to CASRKEVVSGGGTDTQYF. The chain recombines TRBV7-9 with TRBJ2-3; TRBD2 aligns across 8 bases. The germline V gene has CDR1 SEHNR and CDR2 FQNEAQ (reference sequence). V was clipped by 6 bases and J by 1 base; unmatched bases: 15. CDR3 length: 18 amino acids. Full variable domain (rest looked up from reference TRBV7-9 and TRBJ2-3): DTGVSQNPRHKITKRGQNVTFRCDPISEHNRLYWYRQTLGQGPEFLTYFQNEAQLEKSRLLSDRFSAERPKGSFSTLEIQRTEQGDSAMYLCASRKEVVSGGGTDTQYFGPGTRLTVL.

This chain connects TRBV12-3 or TRBV12-4 to TRBJ1-4; D remains ambiguous. CDR3 length: 15 amino acids. V lost 3 bases and J 7 bases, leaving 15 bases between the germline ends. The CDR3 is CASSFGPSAGEKLFF. The DNA for the CDR3 is TGTGCCAGCAGTTTCGGTCCGTCTGCAGGTGAAAAACTGTTTTTT.

This clonotype has ten or more counts. This chain joins TRBV9 and TRBJ2-5; D remains unclear. CDR3 length equals 12 residues. Germline V lookup: CDR1 SGDLS, CDR2 YYNGEE. The germline V and J ends were trimmed by 5 bases and 3 bases, with 8 bases remaining between them. The CDR3 coding sequence is TGTGCCAGCAGTCGGACGGAAGAGACCCAGTACTTC. It yields the protein CASSRTEETQYF.

This clonotype has a handful of counts. The CDR3 is CASGLDRNQPQHF. DNA of the CDR3: TGTGCCAGCGGCCTCGACAGGAATCAGCCCCAGCATTTT. This sequence joins TRBV6-2 or TRBV6-3 and TRBJ1-5; a possible D gene is TRBD1 (6 bases). The length of the CDR3 is 13 residues. Germline V gene data show CDR1 as MNHEY and CDR2 as SVGEGT. V was shortened by 8 bases and J by 4 bases, with 12 bases between the two germline ends.

This clonotype was observed at least ten times. This chain joins TRBV11-2 and TRBJ2-1; 8 nucleotides line up with TRBD2. Trimming cost V 5 bases and J 4 bases; bases outside gene matches: 13. The CDR3 has 17 amino acids. CDR1 and CDR2 from the germline V gene are SGHAT and FQNNGV. This CDR3 is CASSQRAGSGEYNEQFF. The CDR3 DNA is TGTGCCAGCAGCCAACGTGCAGGTAGCGGGGAGTACAATGAGCAGTTCTTC. Using reference TRBV11-2 and TRBJ2-1 for the parts outside the CDR3, the full variable domain is EAGVAQSPRYKIIEKRQSVAFWCNPISGHATLYWYQQILGQGPKLLIQFQNNGVVDDSQLPKDRFSAERLKGVDSTLKIQPAKLEDSAVYLCASSQRAGSGEYNEQFFGPGTRLTVL.

This chain links TRBV20-1 with TRBJ1-1; D is possibly TRBD1 (5 bases). Trimming left V 1 base short and J 1 base short, with 10 bases between. The CDR3 covers 14 residues. Per the germline V gene, CDR1 is DFQATT and CDR2 is SNEGSKA (reference sequence). This CDR3 is CSARVGGQNTEAFF. The CDR3 DNA sequence: TGCAGTGCTAGAGTAGGCGGACAGAACACTGAAGCTTTCTTT.

This clonotype was counted at least ten times. V is TRBV5-1 and J is TRBJ1-5, with D tentatively TRBD1 (6 bases). Looked up from germline, CDR1 is SGHRS and CDR2 is YFSETQ. The CDR3 extends over 14 amino acids. Trimming shortened V by 2 bases and J by 7 bases, and 13 bases separated the two germline ends. CDR3 sequence reads: CASSLTGGRQPQHF. Here the CDR3 DNA reads TGCGCCAGCAGCTTAACGGGGGGCAGGCAGCCCCAGCATTTT.

This clonotype was picked up many times. The chain recombines TRBV11-2 with TRBJ2-3; 9 bases are shared with TRBD2. The germline gives CDR1 SGHAT, CDR2 FQNNGV. The CDR3 contains 16 residues. V was clipped by 1 base and J by 1 base; unmatched bases: 3. The CDR3 DNA follows: TGTGCCAGCAGCTTAGTGGCTAGCGGGGGCACAGATACGCAGTATTTT. Protein: CASSLVASGGTDTQYF.